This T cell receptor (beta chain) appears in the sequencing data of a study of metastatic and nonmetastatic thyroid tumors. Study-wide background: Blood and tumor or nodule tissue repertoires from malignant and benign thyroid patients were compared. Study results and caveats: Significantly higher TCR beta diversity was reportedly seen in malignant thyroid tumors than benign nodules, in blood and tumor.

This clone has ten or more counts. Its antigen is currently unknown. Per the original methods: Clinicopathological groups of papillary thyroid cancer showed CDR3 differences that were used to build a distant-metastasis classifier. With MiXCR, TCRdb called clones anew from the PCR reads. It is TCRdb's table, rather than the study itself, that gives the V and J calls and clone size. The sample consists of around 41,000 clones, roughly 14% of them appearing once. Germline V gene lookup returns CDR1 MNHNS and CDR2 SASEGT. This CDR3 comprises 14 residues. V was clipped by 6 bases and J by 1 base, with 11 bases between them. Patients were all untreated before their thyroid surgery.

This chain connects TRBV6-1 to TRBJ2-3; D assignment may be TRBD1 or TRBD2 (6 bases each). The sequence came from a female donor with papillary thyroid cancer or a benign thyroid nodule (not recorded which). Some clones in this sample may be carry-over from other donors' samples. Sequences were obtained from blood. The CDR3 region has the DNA TGTGCCAGCAGGGGGGGCCAGGGCACAGATACGCAGTATTTT. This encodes CASRGGQGTDTQYF.